This T cell receptor beta chain stems from a study of T cells in Graves' hyperthyroidism and ophthalmopathy (dated by TCRdb to the late 2010s). Some background on the complete study: To identify TCR V-J signatures that set the groups apart, the researchers used a discovery cohort of more than 95 patients, made up of about 44 with Graves' ophthalmopathy and about 60 with stable Graves' hyperthyroidism. Prospective prediction of ophthalmopathy was tested in an independent validation cohort of 18 to 20 hyperthyroidism patients and 17 patients who later progressed to ophthalmopathy. The 85 to 100 discovery patients were divided at random into training and test sets in a 7:3 ratio. In several Graves' hyperthyroidism patients, the study also compared T-cell repertoires from thyroid tissue with T-cell repertoires from blood. After blood sampling, hyperthyroidism patients were treated with methimazole at a starting dose of 30 mg daily, and ophthalmopathy patients were treated with high-dose intravenous methylprednisolone. The paper reports TCR Vbeta CDR3 sequencing of some 140 peripheral blood samples: around 45 ophthalmopathy, 70 to 85 hyperthyroidism and around 17 progressor patients. What the work shows at the level of the full study, not this receptor alone: During validation, the model predicted progression to ophthalmopathy a median of approximately 6.5 months ahead of onset, with around 71% sensitivity and 72.22% specificity. Ophthalmopathy was separated from stable hyperthyroidism by a 13 V-J signature model, with roughly 88% sensitivity and about 81% specificity obtained in cross-validation and 80%/75% obtained in testing. Most expanded thyroid clonotypes (frequency above 0.001) were also found in blood, which suggests that blood repertoires may mirror thyroid immune responses. Sample size was not statistically predetermined, and investigators were not blinded to group allocation.

The CDR3 sequence holds 15 residues, the cysteine and phenylalanine included. CDR3 DNA is the only sequence kept; it has 45 bases, read in frame from the first base. The germline V gene specifies SGHVS as CDR1 and FQNEAQ as CDR2. The study excluded patients with uncontrolled infections, other autoimmune diseases, pregnancy or lactation. Diagnoses were established on the basis of clinical symptoms, serum thyroxine and TRAb, thyroid ultrasound, and orbital computed tomography. Total RNA was extracted using Trizol reagent, and RNA quality was assessed on an Agilent 2100 Bioanalyzer. This clonotype was found once. The clone's antigen remains unknown. The junction and the germline gene differ at one end; a read error may be behind it. Amplification of TCR beta CDR3 regions was carried out from RNA transcripts. The first round of RT-PCR for the TCR CDR3 was performed with the HTBI primer set and the Qiagen OneStep RT-PCR kit. A second multiplex PCR round built the libraries, followed by size selection and purification. The libraries were sequenced on an Illumina HiSeq2000 using paired-end 100 bp reads. The authors' pipeline ran thus. Raw data were processed with SOAPnuke, discarding reads with adapters, uncalled bases, mean Phred below 15, or no exact constant-primer or identifier match. High-quality paired reads were merged using COPE v1.2.5, and each unique nucleotide sequence was defined as a clonotype. MiTCR v1.1 was used to align the clonotypes against IMGT TRBV, TRBD and TRBJ reference segments. Analysis was restricted to V-J combinations with a frequency above 0.0001, which covered roughly 99% of repertoires. The TCS score was defined as F50 (clonal expansion) divided by E x V (chaos), with BLOSUM62-based TCRdist calculated between CDR3 peptides within each V-J. Welch's t-statistics and random forest reduced roughly 500 V-J features to 13, which were used in a naive Bayes classifier (R e1071). The Morisita-Horn index was used to measure how similar the thyroid and blood repertoires were. TCRdb reprocessed the public reads (quality trimming at Q25 with fastp, clone calling with MiXCR) and kept in-frame beta chains. Duplicate CDR3 protein sequences are folded into a single record with the most common DNA and genes. It is TCRdb's table, rather than the study itself, that gives the V and J calls and clone size. The sample contains about 570,000 distinct CDR3 sequences, around 46% of them found a single time. The ten largest clones add up to under 20% of the sample.

The TCR was taken from an adult woman with Graves' disease, either hyperthyroidism or ophthalmopathy (not recorded which). Sequenced input: peripheral blood or thyroid tissue (not recorded which). The sequence joins TRBV7-8 to TRBJ1-4, with a weak D call of TRBD1 (5 bases match). The nucleotide sequence is given as TGTGCCAGCAGTTTATTGGGGGAGTCAAGTGAAAAACTGGTTTTT. This encodes CASSLLGESSEKLVF.